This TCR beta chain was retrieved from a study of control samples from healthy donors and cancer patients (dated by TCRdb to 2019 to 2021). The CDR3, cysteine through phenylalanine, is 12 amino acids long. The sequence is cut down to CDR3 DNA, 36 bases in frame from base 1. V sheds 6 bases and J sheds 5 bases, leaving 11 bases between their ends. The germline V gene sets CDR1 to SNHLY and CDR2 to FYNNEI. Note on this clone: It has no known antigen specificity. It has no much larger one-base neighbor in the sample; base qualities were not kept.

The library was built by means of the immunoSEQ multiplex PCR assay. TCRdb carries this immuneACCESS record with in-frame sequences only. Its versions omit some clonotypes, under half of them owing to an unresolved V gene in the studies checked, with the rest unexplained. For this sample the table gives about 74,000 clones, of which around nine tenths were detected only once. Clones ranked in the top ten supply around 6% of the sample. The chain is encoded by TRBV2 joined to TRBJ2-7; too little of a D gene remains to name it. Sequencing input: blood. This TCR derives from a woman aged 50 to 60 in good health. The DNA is TGTGCCAGCAGCCAGGCTCGGGACGAGCAGTACTTC. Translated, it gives CASSQARDEQYF.